The rows below give T cell receptor beta chains drawn from one sample of a study of T-cell memory formation after mild COVID-19. TCRdb ran MiXCR on the 5' RACE reads and lists one entry per CDR3 protein. Of about 560,000 distinct CDR3 sequences listed, about a sixth were seen once; the top ten hold around 11%. Sequenced sample: PBMCs or a T cell subset sorted from them (not recorded which). These receptors originate from an adult woman who had mild COVID-19 (a few samples of this study predate the infection). Cell type and time point are not known. Both conserved end residues are part of each CDR3. Each record gives: D gene, J gene, V gene, clone size, CDR3 DNA, CDR3 protein. The D gene is left open where the match is weak. Only some rows state a clone size, as once, few, many or a class for expanded clones.

d_gene: NA
j_gene: TRBJ2-7
v_gene: TRBV5-4
abundance: few
CDR3nt: TGTGCCAGCAGCTTGGGTCCCAAAGACTACGAGCAGTACTTC
CDR3aa: CASSLGPKDYEQYF

d_gene: NA
j_gene: TRBJ2-1
v_gene: TRBV9
abundance: NA
CDR3nt: TGTGCCAGCAGCGCGCCGACAGCGGACTCCTACAATGAGCAGTTCTTC
CDR3aa: CASSAPTADSYNEQFF

d_gene: NA
j_gene: TRBJ1-6
v_gene: TRBV6-6
abundance: NA
CDR3nt: TGTGCCAGCAGTTACTCAGGGTGGGGTTCACCCCTCCACTTT
CDR3aa: CASSYSGWGSPLHF

d_gene: NA
j_gene: TRBJ2-3
v_gene: TRBV18
abundance: few
CDR3nt: TGTGCCAGCTCACAACAGGGTCTCACAGATACGCAGTATTTT
CDR3aa: CASSQQGLTDTQYF

d_gene: TRBD2
j_gene: TRBJ2-4
v_gene: TRBV5-1
abundance: few
CDR3nt: TGCGCCAGCAGCTTGGGTGTCGTCACTAGCGGGGAGGTCAAAAACATTCAGTACTTC
CDR3aa: CASSLGVVTSGEVKNIQYF

d_gene: NA
j_gene: TRBJ1-1
v_gene: TRBV6-2/TRBV6-3
abundance: NA
CDR3nt: TGTGCCAGCAGTCACCCCGGGAACACTGAAGCTTTCTTT
CDR3aa: CASSHPGNTEAFF

d_gene: NA
j_gene: TRBJ2-1
v_gene: TRBV5-1
abundance: few
CDR3nt: TGCGCCAGCAGCTTGGCGCAGGGAGCGAACCATGAGCAGTTCTTC
CDR3aa: CASSLAQGANHEQFF

d_gene: TRBD2
j_gene: TRBJ2-1
v_gene: TRBV20-1
abundance: NA
CDR3nt: TGCAGTGCTAGAGATCGGCGTGAACTAGCGGAGCAGTTCTTC
CDR3aa: CSARDRRELAEQFF

d_gene: NA
j_gene: TRBJ1-5
v_gene: TRBV3-1
abundance: few
CDR3nt: TGTGCCAGCAGCCAGAGGGGTAGCAATCAGCCCCAGCATTTT
CDR3aa: CASSQRGSNQPQHF

d_gene: NA
j_gene: TRBJ2-5
v_gene: TRBV20-1
abundance: NA
CDR3nt: TGCAGTCCTGGAGGGGCTAGAGAAGAGACCCAGTACTTC
CDR3aa: CSPGGAREETQYF

d_gene: TRBD1
j_gene: TRBJ2-7
v_gene: TRBV19
abundance: few
CDR3nt: TGTGCCAGTAGTAGCCGGGGACAGGGGCACGAGCAGTACTTC
CDR3aa: CASSSRGQGHEQYF

d_gene: TRBD2
j_gene: TRBJ2-1
v_gene: TRBV11-3
abundance: NA
CDR3nt: TGTGCCAGCAGCACGTCTAGCGGGAAGAATGAGCAGTTCTTC
CDR3aa: CASSTSSGKNEQFF

d_gene: NA
j_gene: TRBJ1-1
v_gene: TRBV15
abundance: NA
CDR3nt: TGTGCCACCAGCAGTCTAACCGGGGCCAACACTGAAGCTTTCTTT
CDR3aa: CATSSLTGANTEAFF

d_gene: TRBD2
j_gene: TRBJ2-3
v_gene: TRBV6-5
abundance: NA
CDR3nt: TGTGCCAGCAGTTACGCCGGGACTAGCGGGGGTAGCACAGATACGCAGTATTTT
CDR3aa: CASSYAGTSGGSTDTQYF

d_gene: TRBD1
j_gene: TRBJ2-5
v_gene: TRBV7-9
abundance: NA
CDR3nt: TGTGCCAGCAGCTGGGGACAGGGATACGGTGAGACCCAGTACTTC
CDR3aa: CASSWGQGYGETQYF

d_gene: NA
j_gene: TRBJ2-2
v_gene: TRBV18
abundance: few
CDR3nt: TGTGCCAGCTCACCAATCGAAGAAATAGACACCGGGGAGCTGTTTTTT
CDR3aa: CASSPIEEIDTGELFF

d_gene: TRBD1
j_gene: TRBJ1-1
v_gene: TRBV7-2
abundance: NA
CDR3nt: TGTGCCAGCAGCTCCAGGGGGACGACTCCGGGCACTGAAGCTTTCTTT
CDR3aa: CASSSRGTTPGTEAFF

d_gene: NA
j_gene: TRBJ1-5
v_gene: TRBV4-1
abundance: many
CDR3nt: TGCGCCAGCAGCCAAGTGCGGGCAGGATCCCAGCCCCAGCATTTT
CDR3aa: CASSQVRAGSQPQHF

d_gene: NA
j_gene: TRBJ1-4
v_gene: TRBV5-4
abundance: NA
CDR3nt: TGTGCCAGCAGGCTCGATGCAACTAATGAAAAACTGTTTTTT
CDR3aa: CASRLDATNEKLFF

d_gene: TRBD1
j_gene: TRBJ1-2
v_gene: TRBV11-3
abundance: NA
CDR3nt: TGTGCCAGCAGCCAGCGGGACAGGGGGGGCTACACCTTC
CDR3aa: CASSQRDRGGYTF

d_gene: NA
j_gene: TRBJ1-5
v_gene: TRBV30
abundance: NA
CDR3nt: TGTGCCTGGAGTGTTGGGAGGGATCAGCCCCAGCATTTT
CDR3aa: CAWSVGRDQPQHF

d_gene: NA
j_gene: TRBJ2-3
v_gene: TRBV10-2
abundance: NA
CDR3nt: TGCGCCAGCAGTGCTAGCGAAACAGATACGCAGTATTTT
CDR3aa: CASSASETDTQYF

d_gene: NA
j_gene: TRBJ1-1
v_gene: TRBV5-1
abundance: many
CDR3nt: TGTGCCAGCAGCTCCCAGGGTGGCACTGAAGCTTTCTTT
CDR3aa: CASSSQGGTEAFF

d_gene: TRBD2
j_gene: TRBJ2-6
v_gene: TRBV25-1
abundance: few
CDR3nt: TGTGCCAGCAGTGGGGGACTAGCGGGAGGGAAAGGGGCCAACGTCCTGACTTTC
CDR3aa: CASSGGLAGGKGANVLTF

d_gene: NA
j_gene: TRBJ2-7
v_gene: TRBV5-1
abundance: NA
CDR3nt: TGCGCCAGCAGCTTGGTCCCATCCGACTTCAGCTCCTACGAGCAGTACTTC
CDR3aa: CASSLVPSDFSSYEQYF

d_gene: TRBD1
j_gene: TRBJ1-2
v_gene: TRBV9
abundance: NA
CDR3nt: TGTGCCAGCAGCGTAGCACAGGGGGCCGGAGGCTACACCTTC
CDR3aa: CASSVAQGAGGYTF

d_gene: NA
j_gene: TRBJ2-1
v_gene: TRBV4-3
abundance: few
CDR3nt: TGCGCCAGCAGCCAAGAACAAACAGAGCAGTTCTTC
CDR3aa: CASSQEQTEQFF

d_gene: NA
j_gene: TRBJ2-1
v_gene: TRBV27
abundance: NA
CDR3nt: TGTGCCAGCAGTCCAACCCTGGGCAGCCTTATTATAAACAATGAGCAGTTCTTC
CDR3aa: CASSPTLGSLIINNEQFF

d_gene: NA
j_gene: TRBJ1-1
v_gene: TRBV30
abundance: few
CDR3nt: TGTGCCTGGACAGGGCCCTATGGCACTGAAGCTTTCTTT
CDR3aa: CAWTGPYGTEAFF

d_gene: NA
j_gene: TRBJ2-7
v_gene: TRBV4-2
abundance: NA
CDR3nt: TGTGCCAGCAGCCAAATACAGAGGGAGGCGGGCAGCGAGCAGTACTTC
CDR3aa: CASSQIQREAGSEQYF

d_gene: NA
j_gene: TRBJ1-5
v_gene: TRBV12-5
abundance: NA
CDR3nt: TGTGCTAGTGTTCGGGGAGGAGGTAATCAGCCCCAGCATTTT
CDR3aa: CASVRGGGNQPQHF

d_gene: NA
j_gene: TRBJ2-2
v_gene: TRBV20-1
abundance: few
CDR3nt: TGCAGTGCCCAACAAGGGGTCGGAACCGGGGAGCTGTTTTTT
CDR3aa: CSAQQGVGTGELFF

d_gene: NA
j_gene: TRBJ2-7
v_gene: TRBV27
abundance: NA
CDR3nt: TGTGCCAGCCGACCGGAATTGAGCTCCTACGAGCAGTACTTC
CDR3aa: CASRPELSSYEQYF

d_gene: TRBD1
j_gene: TRBJ2-7
v_gene: TRBV6-1
abundance: NA
CDR3nt: TGTGCCAGCACTAACGGACAGGGGTCCCTTTACTACGAGCAGTACTTC
CDR3aa: CASTNGQGSLYYEQYF

d_gene: TRBD2
j_gene: TRBJ2-2
v_gene: TRBV6-1
abundance: NA
CDR3nt: TGTGCCAGCAGTACCGGGACTAGCGGAGCCGGGGAGCTGTTTTTT
CDR3aa: CASSTGTSGAGELFF

d_gene: NA
j_gene: TRBJ1-5
v_gene: TRBV5-6
abundance: NA
CDR3nt: TGTGCCAGCAGCCACACCTTAGGGGCAGATAGCAATCAGCCCCAGCATTTT
CDR3aa: CASSHTLGADSNQPQHF

d_gene: NA
j_gene: TRBJ1-1
v_gene: TRBV5-1
abundance: few
CDR3nt: TGCGCCAGCAGCAAAGGACCGGGTCGGGTGAACACTGAAGCTTTCTTT
CDR3aa: CASSKGPGRVNTEAFF

d_gene: TRBD1
j_gene: TRBJ2-6
v_gene: TRBV20-1
abundance: NA
CDR3nt: TGCGGAGCTGGACAGGGGCACCGCTCTGGGGCCAACGTCCTGACTTTC
CDR3aa: CGAGQGHRSGANVLTF

d_gene: NA
j_gene: TRBJ2-7
v_gene: TRBV6-5
abundance: NA
CDR3nt: TGTGCCAGCAGTTACCGGGTTGGAGGGATATTGACCTACGAGCAGTACTTC
CDR3aa: CASSYRVGGILTYEQYF

d_gene: NA
j_gene: TRBJ2-3
v_gene: TRBV24-1
abundance: NA
CDR3nt: TGTGCCACCAGTGATGCACAGAAAGTGAAAGATACGCAGTATTTT
CDR3aa: CATSDAQKVKDTQYF

d_gene: NA
j_gene: TRBJ2-1
v_gene: TRBV7-9
abundance: few
CDR3nt: TGTGCCAGCAGCCACATCCCCAATGAGCAGTTCTTC
CDR3aa: CASSHIPNEQFF

d_gene: NA
j_gene: TRBJ1-2
v_gene: TRBV12-3/TRBV12-4
abundance: NA
CDR3nt: TGTGCCAGCAGTTTAGGTACCAGGGATGTGAGTGGCTACACCTTC
CDR3aa: CASSLGTRDVSGYTF

d_gene: NA
j_gene: TRBJ1-6
v_gene: TRBV6-5
abundance: NA
CDR3nt: TGTGCCAGCAGTTACTCGGACCCACGGAATTCACCCCTCCACTTT
CDR3aa: CASSYSDPRNSPLHF

d_gene: NA
j_gene: TRBJ1-2
v_gene: TRBV27
abundance: few
CDR3nt: TGTGCCAGCAGTTTCTCCCCAGGCGACTATGGCTACACCTTC
CDR3aa: CASSFSPGDYGYTF

d_gene: NA
j_gene: TRBJ1-4
v_gene: TRBV6-1
abundance: few
CDR3nt: TGTGCCAGCAGTGAAAGTGAAAAACTGTTTTTT
CDR3aa: CASSESEKLFF

d_gene: TRBD2
j_gene: TRBJ2-3
v_gene: TRBV7-9
abundance: few
CDR3nt: TGTGCCAGCAGCCTCAGACTAAGCGGGGCGGATACGCAGTATTTT
CDR3aa: CASSLRLSGADTQYF

d_gene: TRBD2
j_gene: TRBJ2-3
v_gene: TRBV12-3/TRBV12-4
abundance: few
CDR3nt: TGTGCCAGCAGTATCAGCGGGAGCAGGGGAGATACGCAGTATTTT
CDR3aa: CASSISGSRGDTQYF

d_gene: TRBD2
j_gene: TRBJ2-5
v_gene: TRBV6-1
abundance: NA
CDR3nt: TGTGCCGGAGGGAACGGGAGGGCCCCTGAGACCCAGTACTTC
CDR3aa: CAGGNGRAPETQYF

d_gene: NA
j_gene: TRBJ1-2
v_gene: TRBV20-1
abundance: NA
CDR3nt: TGCAGTGCTAAGCCTTATGGACAGTACTATGGCTACACCTTC
CDR3aa: CSAKPYGQYYGYTF

d_gene: NA
j_gene: TRBJ2-7
v_gene: TRBV2
abundance: NA
CDR3nt: TGTGCCAGCAGCACGCACCTGGAGGGCTTGGACGAGCAGTACTTC
CDR3aa: CASSTHLEGLDEQYF

d_gene: TRBD2
j_gene: TRBJ2-5
v_gene: TRBV6-1
abundance: NA
CDR3nt: TGTGCCAGCAGTGAATACCCGATCGGGACTAGCGAGAGAGAGACCCAGTACTTC
CDR3aa: CASSEYPIGTSERETQYF

d_gene: NA
j_gene: TRBJ2-1
v_gene: TRBV12-3/TRBV12-4
abundance: NA
CDR3nt: TGTGCCAGCAGTTTATGGGGGGACGGTGAGCAGTTCTTC
CDR3aa: CASSLWGDGEQFF

d_gene: NA
j_gene: TRBJ2-1
v_gene: TRBV5-1
abundance: few
CDR3nt: TGCGCCAGCAGCCGCGGGACTGAGGTCTCCTACAATGAGCAGTTCTTC
CDR3aa: CASSRGTEVSYNEQFF

d_gene: TRBD2
j_gene: TRBJ2-7
v_gene: TRBV12-3/TRBV12-4
abundance: NA
CDR3nt: TGTGCCAGCAGTATCCTGGGACTAGCGGATACTTACGAGCAGTACTTC
CDR3aa: CASSILGLADTYEQYF

d_gene: NA
j_gene: TRBJ1-1
v_gene: TRBV3-1
abundance: NA
CDR3nt: TGTGCCAGCAGCCAAGATTGGTCGCGGGGAGAAGGGACTGAAGCTTTCTTT
CDR3aa: CASSQDWSRGEGTEAFF